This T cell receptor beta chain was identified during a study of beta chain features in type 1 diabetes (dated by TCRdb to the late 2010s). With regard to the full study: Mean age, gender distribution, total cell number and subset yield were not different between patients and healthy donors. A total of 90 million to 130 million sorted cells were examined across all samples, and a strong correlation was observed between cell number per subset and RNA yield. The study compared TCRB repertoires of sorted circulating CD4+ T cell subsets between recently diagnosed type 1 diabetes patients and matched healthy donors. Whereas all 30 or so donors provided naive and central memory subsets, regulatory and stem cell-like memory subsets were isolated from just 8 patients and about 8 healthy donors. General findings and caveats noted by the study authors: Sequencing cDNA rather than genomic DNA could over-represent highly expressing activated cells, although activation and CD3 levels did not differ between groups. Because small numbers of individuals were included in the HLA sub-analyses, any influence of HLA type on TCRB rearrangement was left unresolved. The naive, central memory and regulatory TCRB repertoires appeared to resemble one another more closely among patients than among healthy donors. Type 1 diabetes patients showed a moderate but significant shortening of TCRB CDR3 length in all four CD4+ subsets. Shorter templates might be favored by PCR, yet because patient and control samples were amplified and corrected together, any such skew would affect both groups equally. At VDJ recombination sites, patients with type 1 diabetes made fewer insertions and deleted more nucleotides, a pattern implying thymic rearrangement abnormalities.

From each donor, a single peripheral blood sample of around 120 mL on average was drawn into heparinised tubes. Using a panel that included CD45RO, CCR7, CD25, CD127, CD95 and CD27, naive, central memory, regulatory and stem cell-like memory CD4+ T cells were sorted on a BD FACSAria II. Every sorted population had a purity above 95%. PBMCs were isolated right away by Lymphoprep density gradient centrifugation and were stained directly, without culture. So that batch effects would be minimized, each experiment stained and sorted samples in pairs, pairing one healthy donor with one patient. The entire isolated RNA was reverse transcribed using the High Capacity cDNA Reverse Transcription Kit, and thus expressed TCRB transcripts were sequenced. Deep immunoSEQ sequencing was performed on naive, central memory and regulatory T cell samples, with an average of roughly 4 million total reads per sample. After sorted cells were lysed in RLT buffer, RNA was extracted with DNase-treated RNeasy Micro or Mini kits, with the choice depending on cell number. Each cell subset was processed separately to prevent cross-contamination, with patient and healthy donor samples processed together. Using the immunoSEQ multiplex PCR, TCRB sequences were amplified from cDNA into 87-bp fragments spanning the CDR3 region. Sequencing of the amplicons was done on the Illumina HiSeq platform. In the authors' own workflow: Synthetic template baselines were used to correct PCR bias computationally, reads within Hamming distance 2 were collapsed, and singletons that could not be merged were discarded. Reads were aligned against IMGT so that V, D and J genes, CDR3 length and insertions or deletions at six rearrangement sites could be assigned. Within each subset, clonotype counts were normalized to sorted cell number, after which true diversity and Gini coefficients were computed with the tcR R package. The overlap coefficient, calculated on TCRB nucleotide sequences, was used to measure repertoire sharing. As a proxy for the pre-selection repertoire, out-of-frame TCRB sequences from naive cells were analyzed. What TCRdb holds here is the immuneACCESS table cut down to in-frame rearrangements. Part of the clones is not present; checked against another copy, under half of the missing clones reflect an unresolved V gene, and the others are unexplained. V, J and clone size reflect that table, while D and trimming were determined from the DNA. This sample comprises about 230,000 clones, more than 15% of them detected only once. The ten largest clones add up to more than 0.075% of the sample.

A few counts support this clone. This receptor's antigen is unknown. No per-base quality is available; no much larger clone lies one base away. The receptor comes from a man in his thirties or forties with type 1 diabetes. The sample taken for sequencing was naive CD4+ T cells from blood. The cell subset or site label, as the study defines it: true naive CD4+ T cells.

Read as DNA, the sequence is TGTGCCAGCGGATCTGGCTACACCTTC. This sequence encodes CASGSGYTF. Here the chain combines TRBV28 and TRBJ1-2; no D gene call is confident. Taken from cysteine to phenylalanine, the CDR3 has 9 residues. Left in the record is the CDR3 DNA by itself, 27 bases read in frame from the first base. According to the germline V gene, CDR1 reads MDHEN and CDR2 reads SYDVKM. Trimming costs V 8 bases and J 7 bases, and their ends lie 5 bases apart.